The rows below give T cell receptor beta chains drawn from one sample of a study of blood T cell repertoires in COVID-19. Generated by immunoSEQ multiplex PCR, the TCRdb table keeps only in-frame clones and is missing some. The sample records some 95,000 clones, roughly 80% being singletons. Specimen: peripheral blood. The receptor set was obtained from a man aged 45-60 years who had recovered from COVID-19. The CDR3 runs from the conserved cysteine through the conserved F or W. D genes are given only for firm matches. Size values are once, few and many counts, or a class for expanded clones, and some rows have none.

clone_size	v_call	j_call	d_call	cdr3_nt	cdr3_aa
.	TRBV19	TRBJ1-2	TRBD1	TGTGCCAGTAACCCGGACAGGGGGAACTATGGCTACACCTTC	CASNPDRGNYGYTF
.	TRBV9	TRBJ2-1	TRBD2	TGTGCCAGCAGCGCGACGGGACTAGGGAACAATGAGCAGTTCTTC	CASSATGLGNNEQFF
.	TRBV4-2	TRBJ2-5	.	TGTGCCAGCAGCCAAGAGGGTGCCAGGGGAAAAGAGACCCAGTACTTC	CASSQEGARGKETQYF
.	TRBV6-4	TRBJ1-6	.	TGTGCCAGCAGCTACAGCTATAATTCACCCCTCCACTTT	CASSYSYNSPLHF
.	TRBV19	TRBJ1-5	.	TGTGCCAGTACCGCCCCGGCCGGGATACCGAATCAGCCCCAGCATTTT	CASTAPAGIPNQPQHF
.	TRBV27	TRBJ2-1	.	TGTGCCAGCAGTAGAGGGAACAATGAGCAGTTCTTC	CASSRGNNEQFF
.	TRBV19	TRBJ1-4	.	TGTGCCAGTTCATCAGGGGATTTTGATATCGAAAAACTGTTTTTT	CASSSGDFDIEKLFF
.	TRBV7-8	TRBJ2-3	.	TGTGCCAGCAGCTTAGAGTTGAAGGGGATTTTCACAGATACGCAGTATTTT	CASSLELKGIFTDTQYF
.	TRBV27	TRBJ2-3	.	TGTGCCAGCAGATCCACCGGGGGTAGGGGCACAGATACGCAGTATTTT	CASRSTGGRGTDTQYF
.	TRBV12-3/TRBV12-4	TRBJ1-2	.	TGTGCCAGCAGATCTACAGGGTATGGCTACACCTTC	CASRSTGYGYTF
.	TRBV6-1	TRBJ1-2	.	TGTGCCAGCAGTGAACCCCTCCGACAGGCTGGCTACACCTTC	CASSEPLRQAGYTF
.	TRBV7-8	TRBJ2-5	.	TGTGCCAGCCGGAGGAGGGTCGGGGAGACCCAGTACTTC	CASRRRVGETQYF
once	TRBV9	TRBJ2-7	.	TGTGCCAGCAGCCTGACAGGTTCCCCCTACGAGCAGTACTTC	CASSLTGSPYEQYF
.	TRBV6-5	TRBJ2-3	TRBD2	TGTGCCAGCAGGCTAGCGGGAGGAGATACGCAGTATTTT	CASRLAGGDTQYF
.	TRBV3-1/TRBV3-2	TRBJ2-1	.	TGTGCCAGCAGCCTAGCCTTCCGAATGGAGGAGCAGTTCTTC	CASSLAFRMEEQFF
few	TRBV5-1	TRBJ1-4	.	TGCGCCAGTAAGGGAGCAACTAATGAAAAACTGTTTTTT	CASKGATNEKLFF
.	TRBV4-1	TRBJ1-6	TRBD1	TGCGCCAGCAGCCAACGGGACAGGGACAATTCACCCCTCCACTTT	CASSQRDRDNSPLHF
.	TRBV6-5	TRBJ1-1	TRBD1	TGTGCCAGCGCCGTGGGACAGACAGCTTTCTTT	CASAVGQTAFF
.	TRBV21-1	TRBJ1-5	.	TGTGCCAGCAGCCTGTGGGACAGGGAAGGCAATCAGCCCCAGCATTTT	CASSLWDREGNQPQHF
.	TRBV5-5	TRBJ2-5	TRBD2	TGTGCCAGCAGCTTGGTCTCGCGGGGGGGGGCTACCCGGGAGACCCAGTACTTC	CASSLVSRGGATRETQYF